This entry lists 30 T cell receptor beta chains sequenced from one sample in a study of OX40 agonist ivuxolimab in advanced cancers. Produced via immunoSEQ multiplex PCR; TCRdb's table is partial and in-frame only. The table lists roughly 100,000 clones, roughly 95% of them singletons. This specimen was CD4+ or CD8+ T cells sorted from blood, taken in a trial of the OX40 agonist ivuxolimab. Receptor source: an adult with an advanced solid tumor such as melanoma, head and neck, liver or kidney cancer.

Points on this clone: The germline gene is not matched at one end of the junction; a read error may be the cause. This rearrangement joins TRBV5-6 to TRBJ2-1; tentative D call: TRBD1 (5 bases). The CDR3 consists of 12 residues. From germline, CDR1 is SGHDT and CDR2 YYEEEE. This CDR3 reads CASSPGQGSQLF. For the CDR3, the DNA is TGTGCCAGCAGCCCCGGGCAGGGTTCTCAACTCTTC.

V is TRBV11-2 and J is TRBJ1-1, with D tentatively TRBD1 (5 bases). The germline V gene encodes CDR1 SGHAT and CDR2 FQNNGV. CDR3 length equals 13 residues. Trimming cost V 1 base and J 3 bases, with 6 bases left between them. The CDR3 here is CASSLVRDTEAFF. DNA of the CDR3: TGTGCCAGCAGCTTAGTCAGGGACACTGAAGCTTTCTTT. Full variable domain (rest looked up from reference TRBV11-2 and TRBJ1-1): EAGVAQSPRYKIIEKRQSVAFWCNPISGHATLYWYQQILGQGPKLLIQFQNNGVVDDSQLPKDRFSAERLKGVDSTLKIQPAKLEDSAVYLCASSLVRDTEAFFGQGTRLTVV.

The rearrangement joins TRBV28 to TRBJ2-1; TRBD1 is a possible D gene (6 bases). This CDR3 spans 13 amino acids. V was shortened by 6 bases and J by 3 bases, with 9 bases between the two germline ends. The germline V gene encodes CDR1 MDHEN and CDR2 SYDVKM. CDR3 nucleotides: TGTGCCAGCAGCGGGACAAACTACAATGAGCAGTTCTTC. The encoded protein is CASSGTNYNEQFF.

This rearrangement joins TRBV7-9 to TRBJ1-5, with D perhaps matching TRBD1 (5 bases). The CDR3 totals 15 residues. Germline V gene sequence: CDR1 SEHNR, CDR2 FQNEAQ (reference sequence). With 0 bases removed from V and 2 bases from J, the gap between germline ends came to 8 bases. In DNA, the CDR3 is TGTGCCAGCAGCTTAGCAGGGGTGGGCAATCAGCCCCAGCATTTT. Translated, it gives CASSLAGVGNQPQHF. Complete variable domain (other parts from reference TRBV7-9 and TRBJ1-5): DTGVSQNPRHKITKRGQNVTFRCDPISEHNRLYWYRQTLGQGPEFLTYFQNEAQLEKSRLLSDRFSAERPKGSFSTLEIQRTEQGDSAMYLCASSLAGVGNQPQHFGDGTRLSIL.

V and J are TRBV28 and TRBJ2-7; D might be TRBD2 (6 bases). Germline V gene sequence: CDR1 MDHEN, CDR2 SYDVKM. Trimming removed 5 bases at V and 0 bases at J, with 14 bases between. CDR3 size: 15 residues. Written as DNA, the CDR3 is TGTGCCAGCAGTCCCGGACTATCCAACTCCTACGAGCAGTACTTC. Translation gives CASSPGLSNSYEQYF.

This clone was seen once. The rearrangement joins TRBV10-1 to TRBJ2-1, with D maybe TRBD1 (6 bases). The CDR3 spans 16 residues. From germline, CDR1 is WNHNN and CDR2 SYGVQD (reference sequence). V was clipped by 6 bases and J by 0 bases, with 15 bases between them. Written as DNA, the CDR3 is TGCGCCAGCAGCTCTGGACAGTCGAGCTCCTACAATGAGCAGTTCTTC. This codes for CASSSGQSSSYNEQFF.

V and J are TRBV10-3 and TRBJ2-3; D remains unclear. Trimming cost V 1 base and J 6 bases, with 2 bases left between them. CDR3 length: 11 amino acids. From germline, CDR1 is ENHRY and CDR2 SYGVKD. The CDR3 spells CAISELDTQYF. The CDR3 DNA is TGTGCCATCAGTGAGTTGGATACGCAGTATTTT.

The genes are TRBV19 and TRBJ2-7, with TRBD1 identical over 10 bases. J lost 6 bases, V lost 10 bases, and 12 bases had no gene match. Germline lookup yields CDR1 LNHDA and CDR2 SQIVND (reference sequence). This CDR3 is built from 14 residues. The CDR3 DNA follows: TGTGCCACCGAGACAGGGGGCGAGGCGGGCGAGCAGTACTTC. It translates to CATETGGEAGEQYF.

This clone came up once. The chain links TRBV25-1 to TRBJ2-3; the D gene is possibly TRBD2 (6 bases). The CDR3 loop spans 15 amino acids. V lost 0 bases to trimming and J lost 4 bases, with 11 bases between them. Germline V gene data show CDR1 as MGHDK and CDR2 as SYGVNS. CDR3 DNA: TGTGCCAGCAGTGAATATATGGGGGGATCAGATACGCAGTATTTT. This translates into CASSEYMGGSDTQYF.

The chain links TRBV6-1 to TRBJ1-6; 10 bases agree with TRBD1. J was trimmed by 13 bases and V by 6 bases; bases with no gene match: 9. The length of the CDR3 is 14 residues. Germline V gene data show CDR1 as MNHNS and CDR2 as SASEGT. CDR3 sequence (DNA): TGTGCCAGCAGAACCGGGACAGGGGAAATTCCCCTCCACTTT. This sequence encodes CASRTGTGEIPLHF.

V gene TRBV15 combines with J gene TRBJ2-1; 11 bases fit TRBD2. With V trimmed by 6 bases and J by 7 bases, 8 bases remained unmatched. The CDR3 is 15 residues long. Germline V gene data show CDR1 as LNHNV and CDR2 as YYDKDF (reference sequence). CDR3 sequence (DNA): TGTGCCACCAGGGGTAGCGGGGGGGCTTGGAATGAGCAGTTCTTC. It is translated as CATRGSGGAWNEQFF.

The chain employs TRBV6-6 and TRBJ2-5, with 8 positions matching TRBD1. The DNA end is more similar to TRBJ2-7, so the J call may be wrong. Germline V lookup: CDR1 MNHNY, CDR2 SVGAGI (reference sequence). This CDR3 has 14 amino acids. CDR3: CASSDRGLTYEQYF. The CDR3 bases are TGTGCCAGCAGTGACAGGGGTTTAACCTACGAGCAGTACTTC.

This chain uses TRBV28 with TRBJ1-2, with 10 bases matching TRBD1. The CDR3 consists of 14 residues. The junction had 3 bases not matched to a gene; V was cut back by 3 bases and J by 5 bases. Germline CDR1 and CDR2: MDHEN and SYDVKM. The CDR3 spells CASSLGTGDYGYTF. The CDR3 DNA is TGTGCCAGCAGTTTGGGGACAGGGGATTATGGCTACACCTTC.

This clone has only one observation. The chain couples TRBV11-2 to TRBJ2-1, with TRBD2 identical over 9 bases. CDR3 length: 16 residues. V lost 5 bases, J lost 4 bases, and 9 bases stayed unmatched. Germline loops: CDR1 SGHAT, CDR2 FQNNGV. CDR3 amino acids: CASSLPISGGYNEQFF. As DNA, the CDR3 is TGTGCCAGCAGCCTACCTATTAGCGGGGGTTACAATGAGCAGTTCTTC.

The CDR3 is CASRTEDTDYEQYF. The CDR3 coding sequence is TGCGCCAGCAGAACCGAGGACACTGACTACGAGCAGTACTTC. The chain recombines TRBV5-1 with TRBJ2-7, with a weak D call TRBD1 (5 bases). The germline V and J ends were trimmed by 5 bases and 3 bases, with 15 bases remaining between them. The germline V gene encodes CDR1 SGHRS and CDR2 YFSETQ. The CDR3 sequence is 14 residues long.

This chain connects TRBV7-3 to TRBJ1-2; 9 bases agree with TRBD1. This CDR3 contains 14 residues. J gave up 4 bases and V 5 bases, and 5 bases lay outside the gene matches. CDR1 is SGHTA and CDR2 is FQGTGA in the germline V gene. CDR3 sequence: CASSPGTGPYGYTF. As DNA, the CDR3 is TGTGCCAGCAGCCCCGGGACAGGGCCCTATGGCTACACCTTC. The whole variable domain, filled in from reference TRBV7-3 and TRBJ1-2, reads GAGVSQTPSNKVTEKGKYVELRCDPISGHTALYWYRQSLGQGPEFLIYFQGTGAADDSGLPNDRFFAVRPEGSVSTLKIQRTERGDSAVYLCASSPGTGPYGYTFGSGTRLTVV.

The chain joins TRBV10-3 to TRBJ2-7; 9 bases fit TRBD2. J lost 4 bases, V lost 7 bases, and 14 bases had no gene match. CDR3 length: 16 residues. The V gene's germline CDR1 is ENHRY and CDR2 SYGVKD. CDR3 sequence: CAITEGTSSTWYEQYF. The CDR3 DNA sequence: TGTGCCATCACCGAGGGGACTAGCAGCACTTGGTACGAGCAGTACTTC.

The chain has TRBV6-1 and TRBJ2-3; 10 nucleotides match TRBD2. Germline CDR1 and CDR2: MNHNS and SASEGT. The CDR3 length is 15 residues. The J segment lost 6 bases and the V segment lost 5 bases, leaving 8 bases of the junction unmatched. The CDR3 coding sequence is TGTGCCAGCAGTTTAGAGCGGGGGGGCAGGGATACGCAGTATTTT. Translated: CASSLERGGRDTQYF.

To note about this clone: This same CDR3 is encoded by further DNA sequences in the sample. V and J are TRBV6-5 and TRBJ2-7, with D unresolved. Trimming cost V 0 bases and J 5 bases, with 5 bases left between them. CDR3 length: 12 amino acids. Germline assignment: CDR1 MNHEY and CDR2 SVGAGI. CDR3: CASSYSGDEQYF. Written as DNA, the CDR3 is TGTGCCAGCAGTTACTCGGGCGACGAGCAGTACTTC.

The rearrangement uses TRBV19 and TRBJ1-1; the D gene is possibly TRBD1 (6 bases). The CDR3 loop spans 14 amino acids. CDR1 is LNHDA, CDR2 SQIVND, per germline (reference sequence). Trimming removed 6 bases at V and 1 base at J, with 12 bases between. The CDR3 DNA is TGTGCCAGTAGCTATCAGGGGTCGAACACTGAAGCTTTCTTT. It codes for CASSYQGSNTEAFF.

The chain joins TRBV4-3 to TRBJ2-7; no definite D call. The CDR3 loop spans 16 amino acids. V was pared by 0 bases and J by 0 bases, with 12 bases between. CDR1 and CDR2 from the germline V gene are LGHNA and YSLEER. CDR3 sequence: CASSQDSRTRSYEQYF. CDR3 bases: TGCGCCAGCAGCCAAGATTCAAGGACGCGCTCCTACGAGCAGTACTTC.

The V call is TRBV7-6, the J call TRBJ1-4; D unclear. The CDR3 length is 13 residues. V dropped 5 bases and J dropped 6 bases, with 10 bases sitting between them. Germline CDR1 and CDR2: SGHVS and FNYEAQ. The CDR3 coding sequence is TGTGCCAGCAGCCTGAGCGCCTATGAAAAACTGTTTTTT. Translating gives CASSLSAYEKLFF.

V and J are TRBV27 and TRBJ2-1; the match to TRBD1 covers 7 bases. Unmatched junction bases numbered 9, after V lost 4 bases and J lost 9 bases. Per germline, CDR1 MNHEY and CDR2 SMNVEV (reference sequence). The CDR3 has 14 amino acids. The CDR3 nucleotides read TGTGCCAGCAGTTCTCGACAGGGACCCGCTGAGCAGTTCTTC. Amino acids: CASSSRQGPAEQFF.

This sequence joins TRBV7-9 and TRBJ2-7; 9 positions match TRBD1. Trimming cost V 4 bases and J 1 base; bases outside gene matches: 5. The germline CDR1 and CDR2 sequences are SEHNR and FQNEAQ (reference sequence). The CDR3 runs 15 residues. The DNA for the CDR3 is TGTGCCAGCAGCTCCACCGGGACAGGGTCCTACGAGCAGTACTTC. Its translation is CASSSTGTGSYEQYF.

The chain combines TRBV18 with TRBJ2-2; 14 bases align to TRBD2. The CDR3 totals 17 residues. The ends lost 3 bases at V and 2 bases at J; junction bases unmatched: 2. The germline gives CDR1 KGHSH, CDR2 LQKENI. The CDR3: CASSPGLAGVNTGELFF. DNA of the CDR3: TGTGCCAGCTCACCGGGACTAGCGGGAGTAAACACCGGGGAGCTGTTTTTT.

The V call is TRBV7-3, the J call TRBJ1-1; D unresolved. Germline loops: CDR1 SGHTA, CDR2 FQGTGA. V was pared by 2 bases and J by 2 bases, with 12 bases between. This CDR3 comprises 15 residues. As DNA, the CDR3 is TGTGCCAGCAGCTTATTTGAAAGTGATAACACTGAAGCTTTCTTT. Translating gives CASSLFESDNTEAFF.

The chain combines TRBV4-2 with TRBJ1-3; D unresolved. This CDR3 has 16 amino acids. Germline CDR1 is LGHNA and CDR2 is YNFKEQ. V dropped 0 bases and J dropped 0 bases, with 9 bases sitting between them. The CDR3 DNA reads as TGTGCCAGCAGCCAAGATGGCGGCCTCTCTGGAAACACCATATATTTT. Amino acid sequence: CASSQDGGLSGNTIYF.

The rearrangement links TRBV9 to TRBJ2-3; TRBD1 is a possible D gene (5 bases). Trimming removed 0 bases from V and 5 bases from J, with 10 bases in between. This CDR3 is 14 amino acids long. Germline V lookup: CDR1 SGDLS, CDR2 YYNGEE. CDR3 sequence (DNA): TGTGCCAGCAGCGTAGTAGGGGTCGGAGATACGCAGTATTTT. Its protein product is CASSVVGVGDTQYF. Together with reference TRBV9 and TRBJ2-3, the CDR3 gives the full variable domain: DSGVTQTPKHLITATGQRVTLRCSPRSGDLSVYWYQQSLDQGLQFLIQYYNGEERAKGNILERFSAQQFPDLHSELNLSSLELGDSALYFCASSVVGVGDTQYFGPGTRLTVL.

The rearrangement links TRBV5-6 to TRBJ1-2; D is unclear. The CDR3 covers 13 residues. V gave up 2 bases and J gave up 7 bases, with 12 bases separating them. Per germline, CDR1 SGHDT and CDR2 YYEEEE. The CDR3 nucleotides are TGTGCCAGCAGCTTAGGGATTTACTCTGGCTACACCTTC. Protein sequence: CASSLGIYSGYTF.

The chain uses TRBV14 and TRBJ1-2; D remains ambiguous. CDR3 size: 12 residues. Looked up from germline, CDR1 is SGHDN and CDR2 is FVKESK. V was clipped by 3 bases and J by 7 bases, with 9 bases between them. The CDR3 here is CASSQTSGGYTF. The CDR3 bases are TGTGCCAGCAGCCAGACGTCGGGTGGCTACACCTTC.